The 17 T cell receptor beta chains below come from one sample, sequenced in a study of cytomegalovirus exposure and HLA in healthy donors. This PCR relied on a set of 60 Vbeta primers and 13 Jbeta primers. Sequenced by immunoSEQ multiplex PCR; TCRdb stores in-frame clones only, minus some. The table includes about 110,000 clones, roughly 80% detected once. Sequences were obtained from PBMCs. These TCRs come from a man aged 55 to 69 in good health and CMV-seronegative.

The rearrangement joins TRBV7-9 to TRBJ2-7; the D is unclear. The V gene's germline CDR1 is SEHNR and CDR2 FQNEAQ (reference sequence). The V and J ends lost 4 bases and 0 bases respectively, with 13 bases between them. The CDR3 runs 15 residues. CDR3 region: CASSSLGLLSYEQYF. CDR3 coding DNA: TGTGCCAGCAGCTCACTTGGGCTGCTCTCCTACGAGCAGTACTTC. Using reference TRBV7-9 and TRBJ2-7 for the parts outside the CDR3, the full variable domain is DTGVSQNPRHKITKRGQNVTFRCDPISEHNRLYWYRQTLGQGPEFLTYFQNEAQLEKSRLLSDRFSAERPKGSFSTLEIQRTEQGDSAMYLCASSSLGLLSYEQYFGPGTRLTVT.

This clone was picked up one time. The J gene is TRBJ2-3, the V gene TRBV5-1, with 9 bases matching TRBD2. This CDR3 has 15 residues. Per germline, CDR1 SGHRS and CDR2 YFSETQ. The trim removed 4 bases at V and 1 base at J, leaving 4 bases unmatched. CDR3: CASSIRTSGTDTQYF. The CDR3 nucleotides read TGCGCCAGCAGCATACGGACTAGCGGCACAGATACGCAGTATTTT.

The V and J genes are TRBV4-2 and TRBJ1-5, with 10 bases identical to TRBD1. CDR3 length: 19 amino acids. Germline V gene sequence: CDR1 LGHNA, CDR2 YNFKEQ. The V and J ends lost 2 bases and 3 bases, in that order; junction bases with no gene match: 13. CDR3 protein: CASSQIPITGQGNNQPQHF. The CDR3 DNA follows: TGTGCCAGCAGCCAAATCCCCATAACGGGACAGGGGAACAATCAGCCCCAGCATTTT.

The rearrangement joins TRBV7-9 to TRBJ1-6; possibly TRBD1 for D (5 bases). Trimming removed 0 bases from V and 2 bases from J, with 11 bases in between. The CDR3 runs 17 residues. The V gene's germline CDR1 is SEHNR and CDR2 FQNEAQ (reference sequence). The CDR3 DNA reads TGTGCCAGCAGCTTAGCGTTTCAGGGAACCTATAATTCACCCCTCCACTTT. Residues: CASSLAFQGTYNSPLHF.

This sequence joins TRBV11-2 and TRBJ1-4, with 7 nucleotides matching TRBD1. V trimming: 1 base; J trimming: 15 bases; junction bases outside the gene matches: 11. The CDR3 runs 14 residues. The germline gives CDR1 SGHAT, CDR2 FQNNGV. The CDR3 reads CASSLVENRGILFF. The CDR3, as DNA: TGTGCCAGCAGCTTAGTCGAAAACAGGGGCATTTTGTTTTTT. Based on the CDR3 plus reference TRBV11-2 and TRBJ1-4, the full variable domain is EAGVAQSPRYKIIEKRQSVAFWCNPISGHATLYWYQQILGQGPKLLIQFQNNGVVDDSQLPKDRFSAERLKGVDSTLKIQPAKLEDSAVYLCASSLVENRGILFFGSGTQLSVL.

The genes are TRBV5-1 and TRBJ2-3; 10 bases line up with TRBD2. V shed 4 bases and J 2 bases; nucleotides not matched to a gene: 7. The CDR3 length is 16 residues. Per germline, CDR1 SGHRS and CDR2 YFSETQ. For the CDR3, the DNA is TGCGCCAGCAGCCCCCGACTAGCGGGCACCACAGATACGCAGTATTTT. Translated, it gives CASSPRLAGTTDTQYF. The full variable domain, completed using reference TRBV5-1 and TRBJ2-3, is KAGVTQTPRYLIKTRGQQVTLSCSPISGHRSVSWYQQTPGQGLQFLFEYFSETQRNKGNFPGRFSGRQFSNSRSEMNVSTLELGDSALYLCASSPRLAGTTDTQYFGPGTRLTVL.

J is TRBJ1-5 and V is TRBV5-1; a weak D match, TRBD1 (6 bases). Germline V CDR1 and CDR2: SGHRS, YFSETQ. CDR3 length: 15 residues. Trimming left V 2 bases short and J 1 base short, with 10 bases between. CDR3 sequence: CASSLQGGSNQPQHF. As DNA, the CDR3 is TGCGCCAGCAGCTTACAGGGAGGGAGCAATCAGCCCCAGCATTTT.

This clone appeared a single time. V and J are TRBV9 and TRBJ2-1; 10 bases map to TRBD1. This CDR3 is built from 15 residues. Trimming removed 0 bases from V and 9 bases from J; junction bases left unmatched: 6. Germline V lookup: CDR1 SGDLS, CDR2 YYNGEE. CDR3 nucleotides: TGTGCCAGCAGCGTAGAGGGGACAGGGGTTGGTGAGCAGTTCTTC. Translated, it gives CASSVEGTGVGEQFF. Full variable domain (missing parts from reference TRBV9 and TRBJ2-1): DSGVTQTPKHLITATGQRVTLRCSPRSGDLSVYWYQQSLDQGLQFLIQYYNGEERAKGNILERFSAQQFPDLHSELNLSSLELGDSALYFCASSVEGTGVGEQFFGPGTRLTVL.

This chain links TRBV11-2 with TRBJ2-1; 11 bases map to TRBD2. Germline V gene lookup returns CDR1 SGHAT and CDR2 FQNNGV. Losses at the gene ends were 3 bases for V and 7 bases for J; bases not matched to a gene: 8. The CDR3 spans 16 residues. CDR3 sequence (DNA): TGTGCCAGCAGCTTTCTTAGCGGGGGGGCAGGAAATGAGCAGTTCTTC. Translation gives CASSFLSGGAGNEQFF.

The V and J genes are TRBV7-3 and TRBJ2-1, with TRBD1 matching 10 bases. The CDR3 runs to 15 residues. The germline gives CDR1 SGHTA, CDR2 FQGTGA. V lost 5 bases to trimming and J lost 3 bases; unmatched junction nucleotides: 4. The CDR3 bases are TGTGCCAGCAGCCCGGGACAGGGGCACTACAATGAGCAGTTCTTC. Translated: CASSPGQGHYNEQFF. The variable domain in full, completed from reference TRBV7-3 and TRBJ2-1, reads GAGVSQTPSNKVTEKGKYVELRCDPISGHTALYWYRQSLGQGPEFLIYFQGTGAADDSGLPNDRFFAVRPEGSVSTLKIQRTERGDSAVYLCASSPGQGHYNEQFFGPGTRLTVL.

The V gene is TRBV6-5, the J gene TRBJ2-1, with a possible D match to TRBD2 (5 bases). V was trimmed by 8 bases and J by 12 bases, leaving 14 bases between them. CDR3 length: 11 residues. CDR1 MNHEY and CDR2 SVGAGI come from the germline V gene. The CDR3: CASGLPRRQFF. The CDR3 coding sequence is TGTGCCAGCGGACTCCCGAGACGGCAGTTCTTC.

The chain joins TRBV7-9 to TRBJ2-3, with 9 bases identical to TRBD1. From germline, CDR1 is SEHNR and CDR2 FQNEAQ (reference sequence). CDR3 length: 15 residues. J lost 6 bases, V lost 5 bases, and 9 bases had no gene match. The CDR3 is CASSRFTGGADTQYF. The CDR3 nucleotides read TGTGCCAGCAGCCGGTTCACAGGGGGCGCGGATACGCAGTATTTT. Drawing the rest from reference TRBV7-9 and TRBJ2-3, the complete variable domain is DTGVSQNPRHKITKRGQNVTFRCDPISEHNRLYWYRQTLGQGPEFLTYFQNEAQLEKSRLLSDRFSAERPKGSFSTLEIQRTEQGDSAMYLCASSRFTGGADTQYFGPGTRLTVL.

The V call is TRBV7-2, the J call TRBJ1-5, with 11 bases lining up with TRBD1. The CDR3 has 16 residues. Germline V gene sequence: CDR1 SGHTA, CDR2 FQGNSA. The V segment lost 0 bases and the J segment 8 bases; nucleotides outside the gene matches: 6. The CDR3 reads CASSLASGTGGKPQHF. Written as DNA, the CDR3 is TGTGCCAGCAGCTTAGCATCCGGGACAGGGGGTAAGCCCCAGCATTTT. Full variable domain (outside the CDR3, taken from reference TRBV7-2 and TRBJ1-5): GAGVSQSPSNKVTEKGKDVELRCDPISGHTALYWYRQSLGQGLEFLIYFQGNSAPDKSGLPSDRFSAERTGGSVSTLTIQRTQQEDSAVYLCASSLASGTGGKPQHFGDGTRLSIL.

This clone was seen a single time. This chain uses TRBV28 with TRBJ1-1; perhaps TRBD1 as D (6 bases). Trimming took off 9 bases at V and 2 bases at J, with 16 bases between the two ends. This CDR3 is built from 14 residues. In germline, CDR1 is MDHEN, CDR2 SYDVKM. CDR3 DNA sequence: TGTGCCAGTACTAGGGCCAGGGGTAACACTGAAGCTTTCTTT. Translated, it gives CASTRARGNTEAFF.

The chain is built from TRBV2 and TRBJ2-1; weak D call: TRBD1 (7 bases). This CDR3 has 11 amino acids. V lost 6 bases, J lost 10 bases, and 10 bases lay in between. Per germline, CDR1 SNHLY and CDR2 FYNNEI. CDR3: CASRQGGEQFF. The CDR3 DNA is TGTGCCAGCAGGCAGGGGGGCGAGCAGTTCTTC.

V usage is TRBV19 and J usage is TRBJ2-1; the D is unclear. CDR3 length: 16 amino acids. CDR1 and CDR2 from the germline V gene are LNHDA and SQIVND (reference sequence). The V end lost 0 bases, the J end lost 7 bases, and 16 bases lay between the germline ends. The CDR3, as DNA: TGTGCCAGTAGTATAGAGTGGAGTTTCCGTTCGAATGAGCAGTTCTTC. Protein product: CASSIEWSFRSNEQFF.

The V gene is TRBV7-2, the J gene TRBJ2-2; D not resolved. Germline lookup yields CDR1 SGHTA and CDR2 FQGNSA. The CDR3 length is 13 residues. Trimming shortened V by 4 bases and J by 6 bases, and 9 bases separated the two germline ends. CDR3 residues: CASSSRLAGELFF. The CDR3, as DNA: TGTGCCAGCAGCTCCCGACTCGCCGGGGAGCTGTTTTTT.